The rows below give T cell receptor beta chains drawn from one sample of a study of CD8+ T cells in alopecia areata. Profiling relied on immunoSEQ multiplex PCR, and the TCRdb table lists in-frame clones only, not all of them. The sample holds about 190,000 clones; approximately 60% are singletons and the top ten take 0.69%. The source was CD4+ T cells sorted from blood, collected at week 4, from a patient treated with tofacitinib. The receptor source for this set is a human donor with alopecia areata. The CDR3 runs from the conserved cysteine through the conserved F or W. Each record gives: CDR3 length, clone size, J gene, V gene, D gene, CDR3 DNA, CDR3 protein. The D gene is left open where the match is weak. A clone size is listed for some rows: how often the clone was seen (once, few, many), or a class if it is expanded.

11 few TRBJ2-7 TRBV29-1 NA TGCAGCGTCAGGGTCTCCTACGAGCAGTACTTC CSVRVSYEQYF
13 NA TRBJ2-3 TRBV5-1 NA TGCGCCAGCAGCTTGGACCGGGCAGATACGCAGTATTTT CASSLDRADTQYF
14 NA TRBJ1-5 TRBV5-1 TRBD1 TGCGCCAGCAGCCCCGGGACAGGTAATCAGCCCCAGCATTTT CASSPGTGNQPQHF
15 many TRBJ2-1 TRBV7-8 TRBD1 TGTGCCAGCAGCTCGGGACAGGGAATCTACAATGAGCAGTTCTTC CASSSGQGIYNEQFF
13 few TRBJ2-7 TRBV5-1 TRBD2 TGCGCCAGCAGACTAGCGGAAAACTACGAGCAGTACTTC CASRLAENYEQYF
14 NA TRBJ2-3 TRBV29-1 NA TGCAGCGTTGGGCAGGCCTCCCGTACAGATACGCAGTATTTT CSVGQASRTDTQYF
12 NA TRBJ2-7 TRBV29-1 NA TGCAGCGTTGTACCGGAGTCCTACGAGCAGTACTTC CSVVPESYEQYF
13 NA TRBJ2-3 TRBV7-8 TRBD2 TGTGCCAGCGAGCTAGCGGGTTCAGATACGCAGTATTTT CASELAGSDTQYF
14 NA TRBJ2-7 TRBV5-1 TRBD2 TGCGCCAGCAGCTCTAGCGGGAGCTCCTACGAGCAGTACTTC CASSSSGSSYEQYF
13 NA TRBJ2-7 TRBV18 NA TGTGCCAGCTCAGGGAGGCGGGGCTACGAGCAGTACTTC CASSGRRGYEQYF
14 few TRBJ2-7 TRBV7-2 NA TGTGCCAGCAGCTTAGATTCAGGTACCTACGAGCAGTACTTC CASSLDSGTYEQYF
12 once TRBJ2-7 TRBV7-2 NA TGTGCCAGCAGCCCCCGGGGCTCTGAGCAGTACTTC CASSPRGSEQYF
11 NA TRBJ2-7 TRBV29-1 NA TGCAGCGTTGGGGTAGGGGCCGAGCAGTACTTC CSVGVGAEQYF
16 NA TRBJ1-4 TRBV19 NA TGTGCCAGTAGTCCCCCCGGGACCCGGGCTAATGAAAAACTGTTTTTT CASSPPGTRANEKLFF
14 NA TRBJ2-2 TRBV6-6 NA TGTGCCAGCAGTCACGCGGACGGTACCGGGGAGCTGTTTTTT CASSHADGTGELFF
13 NA TRBJ2-7 TRBV7-3 NA TGTGCCAGCAGCTCAGGAGGGGGCTACGAGCAGTACTTC CASSSGGGYEQYF
11 NA TRBJ1-1 TRBV30 NA TGTGCCTGGAGCGTCGAGGATGAAGCTTTCTTT CAWSVEDEAFF
14 NA TRBJ2-1 TRBV30 NA TGTGCCTGGCGTCGGACGGGCTCCTACAATGAGCAGTTCTTC CAWRRTGSYNEQFF
13 NA TRBJ2-7 TRBV29-1 TRBD1 TGCAGCGTTGATTCGGGGACAGGGCGCGAGCAGTACTTC CSVDSGTGREQYF
12 NA TRBJ1-1 TRBV7-2 NA TGTGCCAGCAGCTTAATGGGCGGTGAAGCTTTCTTT CASSLMGGEAFF
12 NA TRBJ1-5 TRBV2 NA TGTGCCAGCAGTGGGGACAATCAGCCCCAGCATTTT CASSGDNQPQHF
18 few TRBJ1-5 TRBV5-6 TRBD1 TGTGCCAGCAGCTCCAACAGGGGGCTCAGAGGGGGCAATCAGCCCCAGCATTTT CASSSNRGLRGGNQPQHF
13 NA TRBJ2-5 TRBV11-2 TRBD1 TGTGCCAGCAGGGGGACAGGGCGGGAGACCCAGTACTTC CASRGTGRETQYF
11 NA TRBJ2-5 TRBV29-1 NA TGCAGCGTCCACACGGACAGCCTAAAGTACTTC CSVHTDSLKYF
12 once TRBJ1-3 TRBV29-1 NA TGCAGCGTCACTGGGTCTGGAAACACCATATATTTT CSVTGSGNTIYF
13 NA TRBJ2-1 TRBV29-1 NA TGCAGCCTAGGACAGACCAACTACAATGAGCAGTTCTTC CSLGQTNYNEQFF
12 NA TRBJ1-2 TRBV29-1 NA TGCAGCGTTGATCAGATACCATATGGCTACACCTTC CSVDQIPYGYTF
14 NA TRBJ2-3 TRBV4-1 NA TGCGCCAGCAGCCTGGGACCTTCGGAGGATACGCAGTATTTT CASSLGPSEDTQYF
17 NA TRBJ2-2 TRBV7-7 NA TGTGCCAGCAGACAGGGCGGGAGAACTTCGAACACCGGGGAGCTGTTTTTT CASRQGGRTSNTGELFF
13 NA TRBJ1-2 TRBV30 NA TGTGCCTGGAGTGTGACGGGGCCCTATGGCTACACCTTC CAWSVTGPYGYTF
13 NA TRBJ1-5 TRBV29-1 NA TGCAGCGTAGCCGACAGTGGCAATCAGCCCCAGCATTTT CSVADSGNQPQHF
15 NA TRBJ2-1 TRBV7-9 TRBD1 TGTGCCAGCGTGGACAGGGGGAGCTCCTACAATGAGCAGTTCTTC CASVDRGSSYNEQFF